This T cell receptor beta chain was identified in a study of human T cells and chemical hapten exposure. Findings and caveats of the study: Unchanged with DPC sensitization were TCRs above 1 in 1000 frequency.

Time point noted: healthy volunteer bleed at 6 weeks. Unseparated into fractions, whole blood served as the source from which total RNA was extracted. Germline CDR1 MDHEN, CDR2 SYDVKM. Trimming shortened V by 2 bases and J by 2 bases, and 6 bases separated the two germline ends. This CDR3 has 13 residues. Authors' processing steps: Sample TCR counts, which ranged from roughly 20,000 to 750,000, had a median of 95,638. TCRdb reprocessed the RACE reads with MiXCR, giving one entry per CDR3 protein. The V and J calls follow TCRdb's processing rather than the paper's. The repertoire holds 40,000 to 45,000 distinct CDR3 sequences, approximately 4% seen once, with 5.6% in the top ten. In regard to this clonotype: Its antigen remains unknown.

This sequence originates from a human donor in good health. Some clones in this sample may be carry-over from other donors' samples. V usage is TRBV28 and J usage is TRBJ2-5; D not certain. Sequenced material: whole blood. The CDR3 loop is CASSLTLQETQYF. Written as DNA, the CDR3 is TGTGCCAGCAGTTTAACTCTGCAAGAGACCCAGTACTTC.